This T cell receptor (beta chain) was profiled in a study of early stage breast cancer tumors. Study details: Most invasive tumors, about 80% of the 16, were ER+/PR+/HER2-. Each sample averaged approximately 10-fold read coverage. General observations from the study: Functional markers like CD4, CD8 and FOXP3 were missed in bulk sequencing.

Only in-frame clones appear in the TCRdb table, and some are missing; sequencing was by immunoSEQ multiplex PCR. The sample includes tens of thousands of clones, about nine tenths of them seen just once. Germline lookup yields CDR1 SGHTA and CDR2 FQGTGA. CDR3 size: 14 residues. Deletions cut 4 bases from V and 4 bases from J, with 13 bases between. As concerns this clone: Its antigen is currently unknown.

The rearrangement joins TRBV7-3 to TRBJ1-1, with D maybe TRBD1 (5 bases). This receptor was identified in a person aged 65 to 85 with breast cancer. Specimen: blood. CDR3 DNA sequence: TGTGCCAGCAGCTCCCTAGGGGCCAGCACTGAAGCTTTCTTT. Translating gives CASSSLGASTEAFF.